The text below deals with one TCR beta chain. The CDR3 is 15 residues long. Trimming stripped 1 base from V and 6 bases from J, with 13 bases between. The germline V gene encodes CDR1 LGHNA and CDR2 YNFKEQ. This entry comes from a study of cytotoxic CD8 clonotypes in ibrutinib-treated CLL. Here immunoSEQ multiplex PCR was the method, and the copy in TCRdb shows in-frame clones only, minus some. The sample contains 85,000 or so clones, about 85% of which appear only once. The specimen was PBMCs, collected after 12 months of ibrutinib treatment. This chain joins TRBV4-2 and TRBJ2-1; TRBD2 is a possible D gene (6 bases). The TCR was taken from a human donor with chronic lymphocytic leukemia. The CDR3 region is CASSQGPGDLNEQFF. The CDR3 nucleotides are TGTGCCAGCAGCCAAGGGCCGGGGGATCTCAATGAGCAGTTCTTC.